This T cell receptor (beta chain) was retrieved from a study of T cells in narcolepsy. Clones were read by immunoSEQ multiplex PCR, and TCRdb kept only the in-frame ones, dropping some. The sample has approximately 35,000 clones; roughly nine tenths are singletons. The V gene end was trimmed by 2 bases and the J gene end by 5 bases; junction bases not matched to a gene: 15. The CDR3 is 18 residues long. Germline lookup yields CDR1 SGHTA and CDR2 FQGNSA. This clone appeared a few times. The source is a human donor with narcolepsy. The sequencing sample was made of CD45RA- memory CD4+ T cells from PBMCs. The V call is TRBV7-2, the J call TRBJ2-5, with 9 bases fitting TRBD1. CDR3 sequence: CASSLRSGTGLVGETQYF. The CDR3 coding sequence is TGTGCCAGCAGCTTACGGTCCGGGACAGGGCTTGTTGGGGAGACCCAGTACTTC.